A selection of T cell receptor beta chains follows, all from one sample in a study of human T cells and chemical hapten exposure. TCRdb passed the RACE reads through MiXCR, listing each CDR3 protein once. The table shows 300,000 to 450,000 distinct CDR3 sequences, with roughly 4.8% occurring only once. This specimen consisted of whole blood, obtained in connection with sensitization to the hapten diphenylcyclopropenone (DPC). The receptors were sampled from a woman aged 45-65 years with alopecia areata. Some clones in this sample may be carry-over from other donors' samples. The CDR3 runs from the conserved cysteine through the conserved F or W. Fields, in order: CDR3 protein, CDR3 DNA, D gene, V gene, clone size, J gene. The D gene is left open where the match is weak. The size field is filled for only some rows; it gives once, few, many or a size class.

CASSLGPGQTEAFF	TGCGCCAGCAGCCTGGGCCCCGGGCAAACTGAAGCTTTCTTT	-	TRBV5-1	-	TRBJ1-1
CSARAGHSANYGYTF	TGCAGTGCTAGAGCGGGACATTCAGCTAACTATGGCTACACCTTC	-	TRBV20-1	many	TRBJ1-2
CASSYMRGEQYF	TGTGCCAGCAGCTACATGCGTGGGGAGCAGTACTTC	-	TRBV6-2/TRBV6-3	many	TRBJ2-7
CASTGTVEAFF	TGTGCCAGCACAGGGACGGTTGAAGCTTTCTTT	-	TRBV2	many	TRBJ1-1
CASSIQGADTEAFF	TGCGCCAGCAGCATACAGGGGGCAGACACTGAAGCTTTCTTT	TRBD1	TRBV5-1	many	TRBJ1-1
CASSSQGRVETQYF	TGTGCCAGCAGCTCCCAGGGGCGGGTAGAGACCCAGTACTTC	-	TRBV7-2	few	TRBJ2-5
CASTRRGGSETYEQYF	TGTGCCAGCACCCGGCGAGGAGGGAGTGAAACCTACGAGCAGTACTTC	-	TRBV3-1	few	TRBJ2-7
CASSYEGLGCHF	TGTGCCAGCAGTTACGAAGGGCTCGGTTGTCATTTT	-	TRBV6-2/TRBV6-3	many	TRBJ1-5
CAIQSGIGDAGELFF	TGTGCCATCCAGTCTGGAATTGGTGACGCCGGGGAGCTGTTTTTT	-	TRBV10-3	many	TRBJ2-2
CASSLQRQGIQPQHF	TGTGCCAGCAGCTTACAGCGACAGGGGATTCAGCCCCAGCATTTT	TRBD1	TRBV5-6	few	TRBJ1-5
CASSRRDYYEQYF	TGTGCCAGCAGTCGCAGGGATTATTACGAGCAGTACTTC	-	TRBV6-5	few	TRBJ2-7
CASSLSSGGALEQFF	TGTGCCAGCAGTTTGTCCAGCGGGGGGGCCTTAGAGCAGTTCTTC	TRBD2	TRBV27	-	TRBJ2-1
CASRRTGTLNTEAFF	TGTGCCAGCCGGAGAACAGGGACGTTGAACACTGAAGCTTTCTTT	-	TRBV9	-	TRBJ1-1
CAGSFSGGSTDTQYF	TGTGCCGGCAGCTTTAGCGGGGGAAGCACAGATACGCAGTATTTT	TRBD2	TRBV11-2	-	TRBJ2-3
CASSGVAGGSGQYF	TGTGCCAGTTCAGGGGTAGCAGGGGGATCTGGGCAGTACTTC	TRBD1	TRBV7-2	many	TRBJ2-7
CASSQGGAGNTIYF	TGTGCCAGCAGCCAAGGCGGGGCTGGAAACACCATATATTTT	-	TRBV3-1	-	TRBJ1-3
CASRPGQGNTNTQYF	TGTGCCAGCAGGCCCGGACAGGGAAACACAAATACGCAGTATTTT	TRBD1	TRBV28	-	TRBJ2-3
CASSRDPSGNTIYF	TGTGCCAGCAGCCGAGACCCCTCTGGAAACACCATATATTTT	-	TRBV5-5	many	TRBJ1-3
CASSERAGGRGQDTQYF	TGTGCCAGCAGTGAAAGGGCAGGGGGCAGGGGGCAGGATACGCAGTATTTT	TRBD1	TRBV6-1	-	TRBJ2-3
CASSLTSAYEQYF	TGTGCCAGCAGCTTAACCTCAGCCTACGAGCAGTACTTC	-	TRBV13	-	TRBJ2-7
CASRLKRTGWGYSNQPQHF	TGTGCAAGTCGCCTGAAGAGGACAGGGTGGGGATATAGCAATCAGCCCCAGCATTTT	-	TRBV12-2	-	TRBJ1-5
CASSPTYLTGDFRETQYF	TGCGCCAGCAGCCCGACGTATTTGACAGGGGATTTTCGAGAGACCCAGTACTTC	TRBD1	TRBV4-3	many	TRBJ2-5
CASSQVRKSGLNTDTQYF	TGCGCCAGCAGCCAAGTCCGAAAATCGGGACTTAACACAGATACGCAGTATTTT	-	TRBV4-1	many	TRBJ2-3
CAISGGSVKQETQYF	TGTGCCATCAGTGGTGGTAGCGTGAAACAAGAGACCCAGTACTTC	-	TRBV10-3	many	TRBJ2-5
CASSVRTPPLHF	TGTGCCAGCAGTGTACGGACCCCCCCCCTCCACTTT	-	TRBV6-1	-	TRBJ1-6
CASSLGTGGQYGYTF	TGTGCCAGCAGTTTGGGGACAGGGGGCCAATATGGCTACACCTTC	TRBD1	TRBV12-3/TRBV12-4	many	TRBJ1-2
CASSLVLAAPDTQYF	TGTGCCAGCAGCTTAGTACTAGCAGCGCCAGATACGCAGTATTTT	-	TRBV11-2	many	TRBJ2-3
CASSSGYGQPQHF	TGTGCCAGCAGTTCCGGGTACGGACAGCCCCAGCATTTT	-	TRBV12-3/TRBV12-4	many	TRBJ1-5
CASRGTSGSRTDTQYF	TGTGCCAGCAGGGGTACCAGCGGTTCACGCACAGATACGCAGTATTTT	-	TRBV27	-	TRBJ2-3
CASSLPPQGNEQFF	TGTGCCAGCAGTTTACCCCCCCAGGGCAATGAGCAGTTCTTC	-	TRBV28	-	TRBJ2-1
CASSGTGRGYEQYF	TGCGCCAGCAGTGGAACGGGCAGGGGGTACGAGCAGTACTTC	TRBD1	TRBV10-1	many	TRBJ2-7
CASSQGVPGQGLFKQYF	TGTGCCAGCAGCCAAGGAGTGCCGGGACAGGGGCTGTTCAAGCAGTACTTC	TRBD1	TRBV3-1	many	TRBJ2-7
CATSSGTGHTGELFF	TGTGCCACCAGTTCCGGGACAGGGCACACCGGGGAGCTGTTTTTT	TRBD1	TRBV24-1	many	TRBJ2-2
CASSQDPEYQETQYF	TGTGCCAGCAGCCAAGACCCCGAGTACCAAGAGACCCAGTACTTC	-	TRBV14	many	TRBJ2-5
CASSARGYSPLHF	TGTGCCAGCAGTGCTAGGGGTTATTCACCCCTCCACTTT	-	TRBV25-1	many	TRBJ1-6
CASSQAKAGDMNTEAFF	TGCGCCAGCAGCCAAGCTAAGGCAGGGGATATGAACACTGAAGCTTTCTTT	-	TRBV4-1	many	TRBJ1-1
CATSDRTRFSGELFF	TGTGCCACCAGTGATAGGACTCGGTTCTCCGGGGAGCTGTTTTTT	-	TRBV24-1	-	TRBJ2-2
CASSYRGDYEQYF	TGTGCCAGCAGTTACAGGGGCGACTACGAGCAGTACTTC	TRBD1	TRBV28	-	TRBJ2-7
CASGRTADSYGYTF	TGTGCCAGCGGGAGGACAGCGGACAGTTATGGCTACACCTTC	-	TRBV12-3/TRBV12-4	many	TRBJ1-2
CAMATNEKLFF	TGTGCCATGGCCACTAATGAAAAACTGTTTTTT	-	TRBV30	few	TRBJ1-4
CASRLDSAPYEQYF	TGTGCCAGCAGACTGGACAGTGCCCCCTACGAGCAGTACTTC	-	TRBV12-3/TRBV12-4	many	TRBJ2-7
CSVVPWPVYNEQFF	TGCAGCGTTGTACCCTGGCCCGTCTACAATGAGCAGTTCTTC	-	TRBV29-1	many	TRBJ2-1
CASSPPGTRILTYGYTF	TGTGCCAGCTCACCTCCCGGGACACGGATTTTGACCTATGGCTACACCTTC	-	TRBV18	few	TRBJ1-2